Below, 16 T cell receptor beta chains from the same sample are listed, as sequenced in a study of graft-versus-host responses after intestinal transplantation. Sequencing used immunoSEQ multiplex PCR; TCRdb keeps in-frame clones, though not all of them. Of fewer than 60,000 clones detected, less than 85% appear once; the ten largest clones hold about 0.42%. Their antigens remain unidentified. Source: unstimulated CD4+ T cells sorted from spleen or lymph node cells, taken before transplant. Receptor source: a human donor who was the organ donor for an intestinal transplant.

The rearrangement joins TRBV6-5 to TRBJ2-7; D is unclear. The CDR3 runs to 11 residues. Germline values: CDR1 MNHEY, CDR2 SVGAGI. Between the trimmed V and J ends, which lost 5 bases and 11 bases, there was a span of 13 bases. The CDR3, as DNA: TGTGCCAGCAGTAGAGGCTCGGAAAAGTACTTC. Amino acids: CASSRGSEKYF.

This chain links TRBV30 with TRBJ2-1, with 9 bases identical to TRBD2. Trimming at V came to 8 bases and at J to 8 bases, leaving 10 bases not matched to a gene. In germline, CDR1 is GTSNPN, CDR2 SVGIG (reference sequence). The CDR3 length is 13 residues. The CDR3 DNA reads as TGTGCCAGATCCGGGACTAGCATCGATGAGCAGTTCTTC. Amino acid sequence: CARSGTSIDEQFF.

The chain joins TRBV5-4 to TRBJ1-1, with TRBD1 matching 9 bases. V gave up 3 bases and J gave up 3 bases; unmatched junction bases: 0. The CDR3 spans 13 residues. Germline CDR1 reads SGHNT; CDR2 reads YYREEE (reference sequence). The CDR3 sequence is CASSWDRDTEAFF. The CDR3 bases are TGTGCCAGCAGCTGGGACAGGGACACTGAAGCTTTCTTT.

V gene TRBV12-1 combines with J gene TRBJ2-1; TRBD2, the table's D call, was not compared with the DNA. TRBV12-1 is a pseudogene. The CDR3 contains 16 residues. In DNA, the CDR3 is TGTGCCAGCAGCTTTGTTGGAACTAGCGGGACGAATGAGCAGTTCTTC. Translation: CASSFVGTSGTNEQFF.

This chain uses TRBV6-6 with TRBJ2-7; the match to TRBD1 covers 8 bases. CDR1 and CDR2 from the germline V gene are MNHNY and SVGAGI (reference sequence). The CDR3 runs to 15 residues. V was clipped by 2 bases and J by 5 bases; unmatched bases: 8. The CDR3 coding sequence is TGTGCCAGCAGTTACGGAGCAGGGGGCAGACACGAGCAGTACTTC. It yields the protein CASSYGAGGRHEQYF.

This clone was recorded a few times. The chain joins TRBV6-1 to TRBJ1-3; no firm D call. The germline V and J ends were trimmed by 1 base and 4 bases, with 11 bases remaining between them. Per germline, CDR1 MNHNS and CDR2 SASEGT. The CDR3 extends over 15 amino acids. CDR3 residues: CASSEVGRPGNTIYF. CDR3 DNA sequence: TGTGCCAGCAGTGAAGTCGGGAGGCCCGGAAACACCATATATTTT.

V is TRBV6-1 and J is TRBJ2-2; D call uncertain. CDR3 size: 14 residues. CDR1 is MNHNS, CDR2 SASEGT, per germline. V dropped 7 bases and J dropped 4 bases, with 13 bases sitting between them. CDR3 residues: CASTRLLSTGELFF. The DNA of the CDR3 is TGTGCCAGCACCAGACTCCTTAGCACCGGGGAGCTGTTTTTT.

This chain links TRBV10-3 with TRBJ2-5, with 8 bases identical to TRBD1. CDR1 ENHRY and CDR2 SYGVKD come from the germline V gene. With 6 bases clipped from V and 1 base from J, the junction kept 1 base outside the gene matches. The CDR3 sequence is 13 residues long. The CDR3 DNA reads TGTGCCATCAGGGGACAGGTCCAAGAGACCCAGTACTTC. Translating it yields CAIRGQVQETQYF.

This chain connects TRBV7-9 to TRBJ2-2; weak D call: TRBD1 (5 bases). CDR3 size: 14 residues. Per the germline V gene, CDR1 is SEHNR and CDR2 is FQNEAQ (reference sequence). V lost 1 base, J lost 5 bases, and 8 bases lay in between. The chain's CDR3 is CASSLGTKTGELFF. CDR3 coding DNA: TGTGCCAGCAGCTTAGGGACAAAAACCGGGGAGCTGTTTTTT.

The chain links TRBV2 to TRBJ2-1; the D is unclear. Germline assignment: CDR1 SNHLY and CDR2 FYNNEI. The CDR3 runs 13 residues. V was shortened by 1 base and J by 14 bases, with 15 bases between the two germline ends. The CDR3 region is CASSEVVRWSEFF. The CDR3 bases are TGTGCCAGCAGTGAAGTGGTTAGGTGGAGTGAGTTCTTC.

This chain links TRBV11-3 with TRBJ2-3; no clear D. V was clipped by 0 bases and J by 6 bases, with 10 bases between them. The V gene's germline CDR1 is SGHNT and CDR2 YENEEA. The CDR3 sequence is 14 residues long. CDR3 in DNA: TGTGCCAGCAGCTTAGATCTCCATGGGGATACGCAGTATTTT. This encodes CASSLDLHGDTQYF.

The V call is TRBV6-1, the J call TRBJ2-7; 9 bases are shared with TRBD2. CDR1 is MNHNS, CDR2 SASEGT, per germline. V lost 11 bases and J lost 3; bases outside the gene matches: 11. The CDR3 is 14 amino acids. The CDR3 DNA reads TGTGCCGGCAAATTAGCGGGGGACAGCTACGAGCAGTACTTC. Translation gives CAGKLAGDSYEQYF.

This rearrangement joins TRBV4-1 to TRBJ2-7, with D possibly being TRBD2 (6 bases). CDR1 is MGHRA and CDR2 is YSYEKL in the germline V gene. The CDR3 covers 17 residues. V lost 0 bases and J lost 0, with 15 bases in between. CDR3 residues: CASSQDLAGTLSYEQYF. CDR3 sequence (DNA): TGCGCCAGCAGCCAAGATTTGGCGGGGACCCTCTCCTACGAGCAGTACTTC.

The chain carries TRBV5-4 and TRBJ2-1; the D gene is possibly TRBD2 (5 bases). Germline V gene lookup returns CDR1 SGHNT and CDR2 YYREEE (reference sequence). This CDR3 has 15 residues. Trimming shortened V by 0 bases and J by 1 base, and 8 bases separated the two germline ends. CDR3 DNA sequence: TGTGCCAGCAGCTTGGATACTAGGTCCTACAATGAGCAGTTCTTC. This encodes CASSLDTRSYNEQFF. The full variable domain, in which reference TRBV5-4 and TRBJ2-1 provide the parts outside the CDR3, is ETGVTQSPTHLIKTRGQQVTLRCSSQSGHNTVSWYQQALGQGPQFIFQYYREEENGRGNFPPRFSGLQFPNYSSELNVNALELDDSALYLCASSLDTRSYNEQFFGPGTRLTVL.

This rearrangement joins TRBV6-6 to TRBJ2-1, with TRBD2 identical over 9 bases. V was pared by 2 bases and J by 6 bases, with 8 bases of the junction left unmatched. The germline V gene encodes CDR1 MNHNY and CDR2 SVGAGI (reference sequence). There are 16 residues in the CDR3. For the CDR3, the DNA is TGTGCCAGCAGTTACGAGAAGCGGGGGGTTCGCAATGAGCAGTTCTTC. Protein: CASSYEKRGVRNEQFF.

The rearrangement links TRBV9 to TRBJ2-6; a weak D match, TRBD1 (6 bases). V dropped 3 bases and J dropped 0 bases, with 19 bases sitting between them. The CDR3 loop spans 19 amino acids. The germline CDR1 and CDR2 sequences are SGDLS and YYNGEE. The DNA for the CDR3 is TGTGCCAGCAGCGGAAAAAACAGGGACCCTCTCTCTGGGGCCAACGTCCTGACTTTC. Residues: CASSGKNRDPLSGANVLTF.